This T cell receptor (beta chain) stems from a study of cytomegalovirus exposure and HLA in healthy donors. Study information: The same platform was used for the roughly 120 validation repertoires as for the 666 first-cohort repertoires, as reported in a later analysis.

About this clone: The antigen is unknown.

Germline CDR1 and CDR2: MNHEY and SVGAGI. Trimming stripped 4 bases from V and 5 bases from J, with 14 bases between. The CDR3 contains 14 residues. Sequenced by immunoSEQ multiplex PCR; TCRdb stores in-frame clones only, minus some. The sample has around 180,000 clones, about 82% seen once. General observations from the study: Diagnosis of cytomegalovirus status made by the classifier reportedly showed high specificity and sensitivity.

The sequenced sample consisted of PBMCs. This chain links TRBV6-5 with TRBJ1-1; D is uncertain. This clonotype was obtained from a woman between 18 and 29 years old in good health and CMV-seronegative. This CDR3 reads CASSSPWRDTEAFF. The DNA for the CDR3 is TGTGCCAGCAGTTCCCCCTGGAGAGATACTGAAGCTTTCTTT.